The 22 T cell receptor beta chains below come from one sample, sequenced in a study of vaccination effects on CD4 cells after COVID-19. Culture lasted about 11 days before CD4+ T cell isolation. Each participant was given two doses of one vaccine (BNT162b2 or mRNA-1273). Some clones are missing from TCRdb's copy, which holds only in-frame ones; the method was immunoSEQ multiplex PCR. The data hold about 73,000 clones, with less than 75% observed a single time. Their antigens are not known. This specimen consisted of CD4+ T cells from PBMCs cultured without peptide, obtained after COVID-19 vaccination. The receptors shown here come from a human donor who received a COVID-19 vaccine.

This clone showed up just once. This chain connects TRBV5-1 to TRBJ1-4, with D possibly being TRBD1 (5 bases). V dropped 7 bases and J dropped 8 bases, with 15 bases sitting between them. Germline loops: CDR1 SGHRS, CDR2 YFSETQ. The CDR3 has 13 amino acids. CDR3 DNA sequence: TGCGCCAGCGGCAGGGAACAATCCGAAAAACTGTTTTTT. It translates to CASGREQSEKLFF.

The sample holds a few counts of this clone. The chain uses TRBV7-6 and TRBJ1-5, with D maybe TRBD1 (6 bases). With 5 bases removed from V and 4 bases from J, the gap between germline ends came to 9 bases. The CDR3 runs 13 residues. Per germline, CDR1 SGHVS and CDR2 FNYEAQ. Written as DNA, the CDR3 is TGTGCCAGCAGCCCACAGGGTAATCAGCCCCAGCATTTT. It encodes CASSPQGNQPQHF.

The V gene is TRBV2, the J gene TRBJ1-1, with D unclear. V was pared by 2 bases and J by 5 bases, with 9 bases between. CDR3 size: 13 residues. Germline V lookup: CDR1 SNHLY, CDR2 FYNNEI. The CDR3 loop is CASSEKERTEAFF. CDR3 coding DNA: TGTGCCAGCAGTGAAAAGGAAAGAACTGAAGCTTTCTTT.

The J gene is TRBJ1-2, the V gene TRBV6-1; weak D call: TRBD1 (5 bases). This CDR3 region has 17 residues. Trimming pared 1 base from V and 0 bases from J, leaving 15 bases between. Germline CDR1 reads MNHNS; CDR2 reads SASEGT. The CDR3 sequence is CASSEGSGKDSNYGYTF. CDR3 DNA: TGTGCCAGCAGTGAAGGGTCAGGGAAGGATTCTAACTATGGCTACACCTTC.

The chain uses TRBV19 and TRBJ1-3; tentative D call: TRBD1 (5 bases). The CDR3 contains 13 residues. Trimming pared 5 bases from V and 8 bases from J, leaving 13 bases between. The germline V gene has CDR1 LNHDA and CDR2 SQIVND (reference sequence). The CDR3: CASSDSRVDTIYF. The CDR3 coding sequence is TGTGCCAGTAGTGACAGTCGGGTAGACACCATATATTTT.

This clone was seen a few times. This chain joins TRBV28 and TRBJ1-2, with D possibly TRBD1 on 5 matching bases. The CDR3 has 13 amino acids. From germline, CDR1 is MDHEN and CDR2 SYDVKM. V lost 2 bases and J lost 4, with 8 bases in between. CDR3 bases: TGTGCCAGCAGTTTAAATGGGGGCTATGGCTACACCTTC. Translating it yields CASSLNGGYGYTF.

CDR3 sequence reads: CASNTGGLGRELFF. The CDR3 bases are TGTGCCAGTAATACAGGGGGTTTGGGGAGGGAGCTGTTTTTT. This chain connects TRBV19 to TRBJ2-2, with TRBD1 identical over 8 bases. The CDR3 spans 14 residues. Germline V gene lookup returns CDR1 LNHDA and CDR2 SQIVND (reference sequence). J was trimmed by 9 bases and V by 7 bases; bases with no gene match: 10. The full variable domain, its missing parts supplied by reference TRBV19 and TRBJ2-2, is DGGITQSPKYLFRKEGQNVTLSCEQNLNHDAMYWYRQDPGQGLRLIYYSQIVNDFQKGDIAEGYSVSREKKESFPLTVTSAQKNPTAFYLCASNTGGLGRELFFGEGSRLTVL.

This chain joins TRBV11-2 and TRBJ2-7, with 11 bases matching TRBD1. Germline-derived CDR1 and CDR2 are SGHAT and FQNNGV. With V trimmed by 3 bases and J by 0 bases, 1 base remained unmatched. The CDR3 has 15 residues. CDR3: CASSFGTGGSYEQYV. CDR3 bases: TGTGCCAGCAGCTTCGGGACAGGGGGCTCCTACGAGCAGTACGTC.

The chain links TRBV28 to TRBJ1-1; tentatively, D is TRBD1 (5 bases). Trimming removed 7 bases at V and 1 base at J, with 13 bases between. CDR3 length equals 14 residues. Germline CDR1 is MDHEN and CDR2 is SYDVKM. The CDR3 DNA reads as TGTGCCAGCAAATTGACAGTCCCGAACACTGAAGCTTTCTTT. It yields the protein CASKLTVPNTEAFF.

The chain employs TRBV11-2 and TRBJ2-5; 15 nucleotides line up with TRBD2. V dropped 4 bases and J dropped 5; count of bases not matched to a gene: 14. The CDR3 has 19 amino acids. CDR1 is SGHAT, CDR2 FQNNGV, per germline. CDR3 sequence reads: CASSSPRTSGGAHRETQYF. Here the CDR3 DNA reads TGTGCCAGCAGCTCGCCTAGGACTAGCGGGGGGGCGCATAGGGAGACCCAGTACTTC.

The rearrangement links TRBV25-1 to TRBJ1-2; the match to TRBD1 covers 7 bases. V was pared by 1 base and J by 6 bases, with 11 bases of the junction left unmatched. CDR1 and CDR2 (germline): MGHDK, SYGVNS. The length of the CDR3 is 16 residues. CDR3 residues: CASSEFGQAGRNGYTF. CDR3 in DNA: TGTGCCAGCAGTGAATTCGGACAGGCGGGAAGGAATGGCTACACCTTC.

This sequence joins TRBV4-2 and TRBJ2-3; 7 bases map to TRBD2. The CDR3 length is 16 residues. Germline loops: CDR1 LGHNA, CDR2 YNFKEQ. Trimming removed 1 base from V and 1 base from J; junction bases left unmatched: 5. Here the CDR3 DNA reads TGTGCCAGCAGCCAAGCTAGCCTAGCGGGCACAGATACGCAGTATTTT. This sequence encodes CASSQASLAGTDTQYF.

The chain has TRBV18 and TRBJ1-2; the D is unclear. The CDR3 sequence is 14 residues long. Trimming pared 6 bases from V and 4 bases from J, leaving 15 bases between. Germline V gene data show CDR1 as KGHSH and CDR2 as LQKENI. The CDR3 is CASSPSGVLYGYTF. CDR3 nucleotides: TGTGCCAGCTCCCCAAGTGGGGTTCTCTATGGCTACACCTTC.

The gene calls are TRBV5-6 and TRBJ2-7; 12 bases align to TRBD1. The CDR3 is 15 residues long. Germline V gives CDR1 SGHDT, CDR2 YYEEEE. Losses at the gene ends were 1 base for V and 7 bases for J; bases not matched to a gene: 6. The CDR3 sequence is CASSLFGTGGQEQYV. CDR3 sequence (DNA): TGTGCCAGCAGCTTGTTTGGGACAGGGGGCCAAGAGCAGTACGTC.

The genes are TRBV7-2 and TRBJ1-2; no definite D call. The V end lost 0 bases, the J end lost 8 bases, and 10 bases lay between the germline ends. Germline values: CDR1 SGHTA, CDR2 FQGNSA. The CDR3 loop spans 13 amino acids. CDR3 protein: CASSLAPLGGYTF. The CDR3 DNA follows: TGTGCCAGCAGCTTAGCCCCTCTTGGGGGCTACACCTTC.

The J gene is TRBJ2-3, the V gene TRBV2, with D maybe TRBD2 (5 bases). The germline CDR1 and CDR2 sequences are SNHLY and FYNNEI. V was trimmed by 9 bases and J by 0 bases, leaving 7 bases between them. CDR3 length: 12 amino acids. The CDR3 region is CASGLSTDTQYF. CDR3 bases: TGTGCCAGTGGACTGAGCACAGATACGCAGTATTTT. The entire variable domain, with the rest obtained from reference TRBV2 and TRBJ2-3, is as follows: EPEVTQTPSHQVTQMGQEVILRCVPISNHLYFYWYRQILGQKVEFLVSFYNNEISEKSEIFDDQFSVERPDGSNFTLKIRSTKLEDSAMYFCASGLSTDTQYFGPGTRLTVL.

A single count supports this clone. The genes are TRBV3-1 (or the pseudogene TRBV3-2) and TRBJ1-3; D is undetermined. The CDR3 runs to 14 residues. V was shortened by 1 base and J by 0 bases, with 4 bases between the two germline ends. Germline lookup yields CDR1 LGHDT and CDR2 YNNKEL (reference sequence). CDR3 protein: CASSQVYSGNTIYF. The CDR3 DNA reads TGTGCCAGCAGCCAAGTCTACTCTGGAAACACCATATATTTT.

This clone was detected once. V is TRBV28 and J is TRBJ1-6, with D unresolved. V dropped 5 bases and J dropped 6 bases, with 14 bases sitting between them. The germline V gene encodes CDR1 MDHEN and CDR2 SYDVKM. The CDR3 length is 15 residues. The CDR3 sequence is CASSSIGTSNSPLHF. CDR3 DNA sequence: TGTGCCAGCAGTAGTATAGGAACTAGTAATTCACCCCTCCACTTT.

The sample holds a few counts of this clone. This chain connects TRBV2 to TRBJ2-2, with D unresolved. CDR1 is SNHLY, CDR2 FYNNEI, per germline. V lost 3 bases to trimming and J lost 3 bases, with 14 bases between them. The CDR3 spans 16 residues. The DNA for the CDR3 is TGTGCCAGCAGTGATGTTGCGCGGAGCGACACCGGGGAGCTGTTTTTT. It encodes CASSDVARSDTGELFF.

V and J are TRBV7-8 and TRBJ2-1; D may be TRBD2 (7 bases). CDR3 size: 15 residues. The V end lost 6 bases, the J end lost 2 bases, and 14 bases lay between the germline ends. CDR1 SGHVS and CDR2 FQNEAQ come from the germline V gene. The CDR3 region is CASRGEGVPYNEQFF. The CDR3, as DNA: TGTGCCAGCAGAGGGGAGGGGGTCCCCTACAATGAGCAGTTCTTC. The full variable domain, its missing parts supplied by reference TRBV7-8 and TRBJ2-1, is GAGVSQSPRYKVAKRGQDVALRCDPISGHVSLFWYQQALGQGPEFLTYFQNEAQLDKSGLPSDRFFAERPEGSVSTLKIQRTQQEDSAVYLCASRGEGVPYNEQFFGPGTRLTVL.

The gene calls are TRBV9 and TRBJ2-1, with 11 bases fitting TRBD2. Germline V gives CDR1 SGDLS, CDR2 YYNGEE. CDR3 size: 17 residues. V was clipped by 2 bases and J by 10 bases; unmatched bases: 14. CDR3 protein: CASSVQSGTSGGREQFF. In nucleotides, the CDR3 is TGTGCCAGCAGCGTCCAGTCGGGGACTAGCGGAGGTCGCGAGCAGTTCTTC.

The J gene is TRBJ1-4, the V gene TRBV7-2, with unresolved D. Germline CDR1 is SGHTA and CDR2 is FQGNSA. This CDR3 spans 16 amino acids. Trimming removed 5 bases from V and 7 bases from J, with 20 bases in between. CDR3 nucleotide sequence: TGTGCCAGCAGCCCCCCGTCTGAGGGCCGGAGTGAAAAACTGTTTTTT. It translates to CASSPPSEGRSEKLFF.